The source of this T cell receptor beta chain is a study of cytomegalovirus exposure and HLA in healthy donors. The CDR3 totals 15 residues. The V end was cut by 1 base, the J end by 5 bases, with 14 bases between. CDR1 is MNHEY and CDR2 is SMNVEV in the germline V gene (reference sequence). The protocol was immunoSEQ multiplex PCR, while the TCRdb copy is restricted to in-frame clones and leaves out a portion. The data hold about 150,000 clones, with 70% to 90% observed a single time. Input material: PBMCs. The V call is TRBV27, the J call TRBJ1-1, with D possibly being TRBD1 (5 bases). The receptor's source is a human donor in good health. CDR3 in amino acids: CASSLFPGRGTEAFF. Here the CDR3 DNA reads TGTGCCAGCAGTTTATTTCCAGGGCGGGGAACTGAAGCTTTCTTT.